This TCR beta chain is from a study of OX40 agonist ivuxolimab in advanced cancers. General study results and limits: Clonal expansion was among the lowest in partial responders at 0.1-3.0 mg/kg, especially CD8+. Certain nonresponding patients likewise had low normalized T-cell clonal expansion.

A word on this clone: Its target is not known.

The length of the CDR3 is 14 residues. CDR1 is MDHEN and CDR2 is SYDVKM in the germline V gene. V was clipped by 7 bases and J by 2 bases, with 13 bases between them. Only in-frame clones appear in the TCRdb table, and some are missing; sequencing was by immunoSEQ multiplex PCR. The table has 72,000 or so clones, approximately 84% seen once. Sequenced here: CD4+ or CD8+ T cells sorted from blood, sampled in a trial of the OX40 agonist ivuxolimab. The receptor was isolated from an adult with an advanced solid tumor such as melanoma, head and neck, liver or kidney cancer. The chain uses TRBV28 and TRBJ2-3; D is ambiguous. In DNA, the CDR3 is TGTGCCAGCATGGGTAGGTTCCTCACAGATACGCAGTATTTT. Translated: CASMGRFLTDTQYF.